A single sample gave rise to the 10 T cell receptor beta chains below, sequenced in a study of blood T cell repertoires in COVID-19. Some clones are missing from TCRdb's copy, which holds only in-frame ones; the method was immunoSEQ multiplex PCR. The sample consists of tens of thousands of clones, around 89% of them appearing once. Sequencing input: peripheral blood. The receptors were gathered from a man aged 70 or older with active or convalescent COVID-19.

This chain links TRBV6-5 with TRBJ2-1, with 8 bases matching TRBD2. Per the germline V gene, CDR1 is MNHEY and CDR2 is SVGAGI. This CDR3 is 16 amino acids long. V trimming: 0 bases; J trimming: 5 bases; junction bases outside the gene matches: 6. The CDR3: CASSYSPGLGNNEQFF. The CDR3 DNA sequence: TGTGCCAGCAGTTACTCCCCGGGACTAGGTAACAATGAGCAGTTCTTC.

The chain uses TRBV5-1 and TRBJ1-2; unclear D gene. CDR3 size: 12 residues. Trimming left V 1 base short and J 8 bases short, with 9 bases between. CDR1 and CDR2 (germline): SGHRS, YFSETQ. The CDR3 spells CASSLYPGGYTF. The CDR3 DNA reads as TGCGCCAGCAGCTTGTATCCGGGAGGCTACACCTTC.

The chain recombines TRBV4-1 with TRBJ1-6; D is unclear. This CDR3 spans 15 amino acids. V shed 0 bases and J shed 8 bases, with 11 bases lying between them. Germline V gene sequence: CDR1 MGHRA, CDR2 YSYEKL. CDR3 DNA sequence: TGCGCCAGCAGCCAAGATCTTAGTCGGGATTCACCCCTCCACTTT. Its protein product is CASSQDLSRDSPLHF.

The rearrangement joins TRBV5-4 to TRBJ2-1; the D gene is possibly TRBD1 (5 bases). The CDR3 length is 13 residues. The V end was cut by 0 bases, the J end by 8 bases, with 9 bases between. Germline CDR1 is SGHNT and CDR2 is YYREEE (reference sequence). CDR3 sequence reads: CASSLAQGYEQFF. CDR3 sequence (DNA): TGTGCCAGCAGCTTGGCCCAGGGCTATGAGCAGTTCTTC. Supplemented by reference TRBV5-4 and TRBJ2-1, the full variable domain reads ETGVTQSPTHLIKTRGQQVTLRCSSQSGHNTVSWYQQALGQGPQFIFQYYREEENGRGNFPPRFSGLQFPNYSSELNVNALELDDSALYLCASSLAQGYEQFFGPGTRLTVL.

V gene TRBV6-1 combines with J gene TRBJ1-4; perhaps TRBD1 as D (6 bases). Germline CDR1 reads MNHNS; CDR2 reads SASEGT. The germline V and J ends were trimmed by 4 bases and 0 bases, with 12 bases remaining between them. This CDR3 has 16 residues. The CDR3 here is CASSGRTVATNEKLFF. The DNA for the CDR3 is TGTGCCAGCAGTGGCAGGACAGTTGCAACTAATGAAAAACTGTTTTTT.

V usage is TRBV9 and J usage is TRBJ2-3; 14 bases align to TRBD2. V lost 3 bases, J lost 6 bases, and 15 bases stayed unmatched. In germline, CDR1 is SGDLS, CDR2 YYNGEE. There are 19 residues in the CDR3. The DNA for the CDR3 is TGTGCCAGCAGCGACCAACTGGAGGGGACTAGCGGGAGATATGATACGCAGTATTTT. The encoded protein is CASSDQLEGTSGRYDTQYF.

This chain uses TRBV6-6 with TRBJ2-7; 11 bases align to TRBD2. The length of the CDR3 is 15 residues. Losses at the gene ends were 4 bases for V and 1 base for J; bases not matched to a gene: 3. In germline, CDR1 is MNHNY, CDR2 SVGAGI (reference sequence). The CDR3 protein is CASSLTSGSSYEQYF. CDR3 coding DNA: TGTGCCAGCAGTTTAACTAGCGGGAGTTCCTACGAGCAGTACTTC.

The sample holds one count of this clone. This chain links TRBV30 with TRBJ2-6, with D unclear. V lost 8 bases and J 0 bases, leaving 8 bases between the germline ends. CDR3 length: 13 amino acids. Germline V CDR1 and CDR2: GTSNPN, SVGIG (reference sequence). CDR3 coding DNA: TGTGCCGGCTCCAACTCTGGGGCCAACGTCCTGACTTTC. Its translation is CAGSNSGANVLTF.

The chain employs TRBV5-1 and TRBJ2-7; tentative D call: TRBD1 (5 bases). Looked up from germline, CDR1 is SGHRS and CDR2 is YFSETQ. The CDR3 loop spans 15 amino acids. Trimming cost V 1 base and J 0 bases, with 11 bases left between them. The CDR3 protein is CASSLRTGASYEQYF. CDR3 DNA sequence: TGCGCCAGCAGCTTGCGCACAGGAGCCTCCTACGAGCAGTACTTC.

This sequence joins TRBV3-1 (or the pseudogene TRBV3-2) and TRBJ2-3; 9 bases agree with TRBD2. Germline CDR1 and CDR2: LGHDT and YNNKEL (reference sequence). The CDR3 covers 15 residues. After removal of 4 bases from V and 0 bases from J, the junction contained 2 bases not matched to a gene. CDR3 nucleotide sequence: TGTGCCAGCAGCCTAACTAGCGGGAGCACAGATACGCAGTATTTT. Encoded protein: CASSLTSGSTDTQYF.